These 14 T cell receptor beta chains share one sample of origin, sequenced in a study of blood T cells in healthy people across ages. It was with a sample-barcoded 5' primer and a J-beta primer mix that a second PCR of roughly 6 to 12 cycles was run. Via MiXCR, TCRdb re-called the 5' RACE reads, giving one row per CDR3 protein. This table has 1 million or so distinct CDR3 sequences, more than 40% appearing once. The sequenced sample was blood. The receptors derive from a woman aged 60 to 75 in good health.

This clonotype was found a few times. V and J are TRBV29-1 and TRBJ2-7; 12 bases agree with TRBD2. The CDR3 extends over 15 amino acids. The V and J ends lost 3 bases and 4 bases, in that order; junction bases with no gene match: 7. Germline lookup yields CDR1 SQVTM and CDR2 ANQGSEA. CDR3 in amino acids: CSVEASGRARYEQYF. CDR3 nucleotides: TGCAGCGTTGAGGCTAGCGGGAGGGCCAGGTACGAGCAGTACTTC.

The chain links TRBV12-3 or TRBV12-4 to TRBJ2-3; perhaps TRBD2 as D (5 bases). The V and J ends lost 5 bases and 4 bases respectively, with 16 bases between them. There are 15 residues in the CDR3. The CDR3 nucleotides are TGTGCCAGCAGTCCGTTAGGGAGCAGCGCAGATACGCAGTATTTT. This sequence encodes CASSPLGSSADTQYF.

This chain connects TRBV19 to TRBJ2-6; no firm D call. CDR1 is LNHDA and CDR2 is SQIVND in the germline V gene (reference sequence). The CDR3 runs 16 residues. The V end lost 1 base, the J end lost 0 bases, and 7 bases lay between the germline ends. The CDR3 coding sequence is TGTGCCAGTAGTATAGTAAGCATCTCTGGGGCCAACGTCCTGACTTTC. Encoded protein: CASSIVSISGANVLTF.

The chain couples TRBV12-3 or TRBV12-4 to TRBJ1-1; TRBD1 agrees at 7 bases. V lost 5 bases, J lost 1 base, and 4 bases stayed unmatched. The CDR3 length is 14 residues. CDR3 loop: CASSRTGQNTEAFF. Written as DNA, the CDR3 is TGTGCCAGCAGTCGGACAGGTCAGAACACTGAAGCTTTCTTT.

The chain employs TRBV11-2 and TRBJ2-7; 14 nucleotides agree with TRBD2. Germline assignment: CDR1 SGHAT and CDR2 FQNNGV. The CDR3 runs to 20 residues. V lost 2 bases and J lost 0; bases outside the gene matches: 12. The chain's CDR3 is CASSLPEGLAGEFRSYEQYF. Here the CDR3 DNA reads TGTGCCAGCAGCTTACCCGAGGGACTAGCGGGAGAGTTCCGCTCCTACGAGCAGTACTTC.

The chain has TRBV5-1 and TRBJ2-7; 13 bases map to TRBD2. Germline V gene data show CDR1 as SGHRS and CDR2 as YFSETQ. The trim removed 0 bases at V and 1 base at J, leaving 7 bases unmatched. This CDR3 comprises 18 residues. The CDR3 coding sequence is TGCGCCAGCAGCTTGGCGAGGACTAGCGGGAGTAGTTCCTACGAGCAGTACTTC. It is translated as CASSLARTSGSSSYEQYF.

This chain uses TRBV13 with TRBJ2-3; no reliable D call. Germline CDR1 PRHDT, CDR2 FYEKMQ (reference sequence). Trimming took off 0 bases at V and 2 bases at J, with 18 bases between the two ends. The CDR3 runs to 18 residues. CDR3 sequence (DNA): TGTGCCAGCAGCTTAGGCGAACATGGAGACCCGGACACAGATACGCAGTATTTT. Protein sequence: CASSLGEHGDPDTDTQYF.

This clonotype has only a few counts. The chain joins TRBV27 to TRBJ2-5, with D possibly TRBD1 on 5 matching bases. V gave up 6 bases and J gave up 2 bases, with 13 bases separating them. Germline CDR1 is MNHEY and CDR2 is SMNVEV (reference sequence). CDR3 length: 14 amino acids. The CDR3 bases are TGTGCCAGCAGCCTTTTTGGGGCGCAAGAGACCCAGTACTTC. Encoded protein: CASSLFGAQETQYF.

The V and J genes are TRBV7-2 and TRBJ2-5; TRBD2 aligns across 12 bases. The J call may be in error: the DNA end matches TRBJ2-7 better. From germline, CDR1 is SGHTA and CDR2 FQGNSA. The length of the CDR3 is 17 residues. CDR3: CASSLGETSGSPYEQYF. In DNA form, the CDR3 reads TGTGCCAGCAGCTTAGGCGAGACTAGCGGGAGTCCGTACGAGCAGTACTTC.

This clonotype has just a few counts. The rearrangement joins TRBV7-9 to TRBJ2-7, with D possibly being TRBD2 (5 bases). V was pared by 7 bases and J by 6 bases, with 19 bases between. CDR3 length equals 14 residues. CDR1 and CDR2 (germline): SEHNR, FQNEAQ (reference sequence). CDR3 nucleotides: TGTGCCAGCACCGGGGTGGGGAGCCACCTCGAGCAGTACTTC. This gives the protein CASTGVGSHLEQYF.

The CDR3 region is CASSVNRDRDADTQYF. CDR3 in DNA: TGTGCCAGCAGCGTCAACCGGGACAGGGACGCAGATACGCAGTATTTT. The V gene is TRBV9, the J gene TRBJ2-3; 9 bases fit TRBD1. The trim removed 2 bases at V and 4 bases at J, leaving 8 bases unmatched. This CDR3 region has 16 residues. CDR1 is SGDLS and CDR2 is YYNGEE in the germline V gene.

The chain recombines TRBV12-3 or TRBV12-4 with TRBJ2-5, with D maybe TRBD2 (5 bases). The V end lost 3 bases, the J end lost 4 bases, and 12 bases lay between the germline ends. The CDR3 consists of 14 residues. The CDR3, as DNA: TGTGCCAGCAGTTTTATCGGGGTCTTAGAGACCCAGTACTTC. Amino acid sequence: CASSFIGVLETQYF.

This clonotype was recorded at least ten times. J is TRBJ2-7 and V is TRBV20-1, with D hard to call. Trimming removed 1 base at V and 7 bases at J, with 11 bases between. The CDR3 runs to 12 residues. Germline V gene data show CDR1 as DFQATT and CDR2 as SNEGSKA (reference sequence). The DNA of the CDR3 is TGCAGTGCTAGAGGGAACGTTGAGGAGCAGTACTTC. Translating it yields CSARGNVEEQYF.

This clonotype was seen a few times. The rearrangement uses TRBV2 and TRBJ2-3; perhaps TRBD2 as D (5 bases). V was trimmed by 2 bases and J by 6 bases, leaving 18 bases between them. The length of the CDR3 is 16 residues. Germline loops: CDR1 SNHLY, CDR2 FYNNEI. CDR3 coding DNA: TGTGCCAGCAGTGAATTCTTTAGCAGCCGAGGGGATACGCAGTATTTT. Translation: CASSEFFSSRGDTQYF.